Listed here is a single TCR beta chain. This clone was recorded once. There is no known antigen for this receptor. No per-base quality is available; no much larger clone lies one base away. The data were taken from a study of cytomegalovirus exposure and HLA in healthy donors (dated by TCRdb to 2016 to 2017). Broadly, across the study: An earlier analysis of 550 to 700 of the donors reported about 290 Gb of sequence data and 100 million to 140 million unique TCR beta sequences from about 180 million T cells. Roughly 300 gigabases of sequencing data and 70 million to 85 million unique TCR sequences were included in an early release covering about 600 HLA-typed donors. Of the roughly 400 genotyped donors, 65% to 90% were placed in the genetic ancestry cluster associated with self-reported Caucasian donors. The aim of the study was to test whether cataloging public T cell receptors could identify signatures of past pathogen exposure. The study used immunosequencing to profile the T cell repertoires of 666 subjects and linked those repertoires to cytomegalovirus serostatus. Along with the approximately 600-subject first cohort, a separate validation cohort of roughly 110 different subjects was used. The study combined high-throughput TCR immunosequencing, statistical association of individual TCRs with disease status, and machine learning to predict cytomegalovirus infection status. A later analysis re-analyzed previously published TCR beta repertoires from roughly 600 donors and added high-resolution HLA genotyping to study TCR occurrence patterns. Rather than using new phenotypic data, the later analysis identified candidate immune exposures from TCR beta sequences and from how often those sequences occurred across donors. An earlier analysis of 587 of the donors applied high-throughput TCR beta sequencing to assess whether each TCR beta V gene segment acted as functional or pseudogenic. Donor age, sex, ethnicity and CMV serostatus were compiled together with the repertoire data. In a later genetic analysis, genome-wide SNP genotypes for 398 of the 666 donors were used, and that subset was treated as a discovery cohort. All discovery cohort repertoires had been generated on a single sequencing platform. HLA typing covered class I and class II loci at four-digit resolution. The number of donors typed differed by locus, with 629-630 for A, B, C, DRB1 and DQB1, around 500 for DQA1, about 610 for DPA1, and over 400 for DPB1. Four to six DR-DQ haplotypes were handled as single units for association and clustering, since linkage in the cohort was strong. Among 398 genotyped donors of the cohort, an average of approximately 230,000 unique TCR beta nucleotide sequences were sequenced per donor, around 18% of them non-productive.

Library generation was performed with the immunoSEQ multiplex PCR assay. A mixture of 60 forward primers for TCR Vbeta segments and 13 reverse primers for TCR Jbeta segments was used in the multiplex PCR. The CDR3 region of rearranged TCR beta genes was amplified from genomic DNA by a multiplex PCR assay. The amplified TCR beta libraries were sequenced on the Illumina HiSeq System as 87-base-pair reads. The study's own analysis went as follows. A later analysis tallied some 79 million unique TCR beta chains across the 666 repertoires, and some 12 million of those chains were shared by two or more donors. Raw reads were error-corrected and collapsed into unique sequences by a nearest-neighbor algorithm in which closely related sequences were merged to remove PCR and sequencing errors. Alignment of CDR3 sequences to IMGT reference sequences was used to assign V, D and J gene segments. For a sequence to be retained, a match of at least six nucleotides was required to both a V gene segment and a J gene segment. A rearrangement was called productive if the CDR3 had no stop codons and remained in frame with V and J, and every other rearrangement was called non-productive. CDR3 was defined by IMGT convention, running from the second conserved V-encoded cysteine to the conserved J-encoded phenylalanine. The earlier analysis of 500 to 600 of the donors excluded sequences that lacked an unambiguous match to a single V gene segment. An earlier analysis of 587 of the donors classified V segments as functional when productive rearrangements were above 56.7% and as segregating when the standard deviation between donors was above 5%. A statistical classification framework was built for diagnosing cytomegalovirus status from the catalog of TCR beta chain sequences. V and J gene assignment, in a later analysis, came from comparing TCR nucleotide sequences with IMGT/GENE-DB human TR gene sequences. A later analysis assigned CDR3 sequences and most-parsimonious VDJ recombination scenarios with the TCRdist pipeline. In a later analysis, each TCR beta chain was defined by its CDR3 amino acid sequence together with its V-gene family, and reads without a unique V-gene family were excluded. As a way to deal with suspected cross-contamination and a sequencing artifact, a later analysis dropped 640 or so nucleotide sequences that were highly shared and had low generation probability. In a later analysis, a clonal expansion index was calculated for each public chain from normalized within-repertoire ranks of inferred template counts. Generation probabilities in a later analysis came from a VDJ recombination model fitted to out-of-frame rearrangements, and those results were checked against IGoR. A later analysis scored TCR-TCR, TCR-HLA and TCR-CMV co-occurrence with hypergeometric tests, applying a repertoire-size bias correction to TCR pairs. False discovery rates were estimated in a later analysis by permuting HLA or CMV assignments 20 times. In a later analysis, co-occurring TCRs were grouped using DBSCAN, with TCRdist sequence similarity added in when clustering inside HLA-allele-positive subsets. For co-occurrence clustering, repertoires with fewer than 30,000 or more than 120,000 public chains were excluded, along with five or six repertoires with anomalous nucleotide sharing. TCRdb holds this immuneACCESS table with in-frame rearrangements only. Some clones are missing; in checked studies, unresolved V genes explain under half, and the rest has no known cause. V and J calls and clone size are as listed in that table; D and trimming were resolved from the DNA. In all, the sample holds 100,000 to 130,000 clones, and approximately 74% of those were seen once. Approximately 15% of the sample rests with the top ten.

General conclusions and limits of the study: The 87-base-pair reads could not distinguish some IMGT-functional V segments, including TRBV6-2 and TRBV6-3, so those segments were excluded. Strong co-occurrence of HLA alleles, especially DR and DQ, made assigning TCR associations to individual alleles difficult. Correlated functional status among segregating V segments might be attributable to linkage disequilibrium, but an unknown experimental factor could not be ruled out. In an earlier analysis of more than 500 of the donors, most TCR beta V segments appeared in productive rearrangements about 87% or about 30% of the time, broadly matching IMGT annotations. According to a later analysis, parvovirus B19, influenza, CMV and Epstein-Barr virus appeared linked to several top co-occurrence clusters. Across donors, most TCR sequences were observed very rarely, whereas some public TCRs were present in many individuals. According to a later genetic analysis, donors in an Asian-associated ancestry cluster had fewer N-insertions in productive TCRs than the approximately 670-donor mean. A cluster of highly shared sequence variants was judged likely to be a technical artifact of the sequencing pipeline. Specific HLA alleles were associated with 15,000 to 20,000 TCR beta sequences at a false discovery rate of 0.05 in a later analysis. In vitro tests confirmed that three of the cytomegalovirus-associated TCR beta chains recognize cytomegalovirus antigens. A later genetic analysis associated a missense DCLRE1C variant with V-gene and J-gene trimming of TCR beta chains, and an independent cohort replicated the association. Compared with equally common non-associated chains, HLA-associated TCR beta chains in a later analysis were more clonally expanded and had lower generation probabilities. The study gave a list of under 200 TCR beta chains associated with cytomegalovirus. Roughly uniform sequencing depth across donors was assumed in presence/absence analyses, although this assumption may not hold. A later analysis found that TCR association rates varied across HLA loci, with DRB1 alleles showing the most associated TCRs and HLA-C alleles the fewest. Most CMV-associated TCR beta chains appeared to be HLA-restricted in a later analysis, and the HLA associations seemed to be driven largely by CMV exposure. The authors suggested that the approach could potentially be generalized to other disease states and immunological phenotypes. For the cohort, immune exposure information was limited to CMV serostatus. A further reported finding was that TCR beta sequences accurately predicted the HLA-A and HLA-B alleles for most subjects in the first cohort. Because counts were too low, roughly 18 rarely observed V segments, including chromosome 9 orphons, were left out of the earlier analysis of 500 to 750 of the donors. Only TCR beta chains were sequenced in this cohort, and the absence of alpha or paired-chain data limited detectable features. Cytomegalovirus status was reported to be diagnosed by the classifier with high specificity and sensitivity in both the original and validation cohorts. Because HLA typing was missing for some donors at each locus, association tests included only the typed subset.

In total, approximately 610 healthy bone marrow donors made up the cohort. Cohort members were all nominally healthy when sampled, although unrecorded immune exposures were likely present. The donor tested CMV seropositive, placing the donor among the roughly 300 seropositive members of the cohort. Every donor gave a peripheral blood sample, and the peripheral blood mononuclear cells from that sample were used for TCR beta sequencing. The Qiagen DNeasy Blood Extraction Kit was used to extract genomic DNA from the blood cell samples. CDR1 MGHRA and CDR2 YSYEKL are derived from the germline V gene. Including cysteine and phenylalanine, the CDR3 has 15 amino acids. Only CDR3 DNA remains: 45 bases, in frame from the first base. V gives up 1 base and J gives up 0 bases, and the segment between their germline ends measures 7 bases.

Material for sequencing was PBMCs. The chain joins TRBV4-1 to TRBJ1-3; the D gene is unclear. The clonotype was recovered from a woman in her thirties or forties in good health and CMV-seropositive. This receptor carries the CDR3 CASSQVQTSGNTIYF. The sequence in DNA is TGCGCCAGCAGCCAAGTACAGACCTCTGGAAACACCATATATTTT.